The 2 T cell receptor beta chains presented below share a single source sample, sequenced in a study of CD8 T cells in Susac syndrome. When the RNA was reverse transcribed, random hexamers were used with an input of roughly 0.5 to 1 ug. MiXCR, run by TCRdb on the immunoSEQ multiplex PCR reads, gives a single entry per CDR3 protein. The sample shows some 190,000 distinct CDR3 sequences, around 95% of them seen only once. Sequencing was carried out using CD4+ T cells from PBMCs. The receptor source for this set is a human donor in good health.

CDR3 nucleotide sequence: TGCAGCGTTGAGAGGGGACAGGGGGCGGATGAGCAGTTCTTC. Protein: CSVERGQGADEQFF. V is TRBV29-1 and J is TRBJ2-1; 12 bases fit TRBD1. V shed 3 bases and J 8 bases; nucleotides not matched to a gene: 5. Germline CDR1 and CDR2: SQVTM and ANQGSEA. The CDR3 has 14 amino acids.

The chain has TRBV19 and TRBJ2-7; D gene uncertain. CDR1 and CDR2 (germline): LNHDA, SQIVND (reference sequence). Trimming shortened V by 4 bases and J by 1 base, and 11 bases separated the two germline ends. The CDR3 sequence is 14 residues long. The CDR3 nucleotides read TGTGCCAGTAGTACCGCCCTGGGATCCTACGAGCAGTACGTC. This gives the protein CASSTALGSYEQYV.